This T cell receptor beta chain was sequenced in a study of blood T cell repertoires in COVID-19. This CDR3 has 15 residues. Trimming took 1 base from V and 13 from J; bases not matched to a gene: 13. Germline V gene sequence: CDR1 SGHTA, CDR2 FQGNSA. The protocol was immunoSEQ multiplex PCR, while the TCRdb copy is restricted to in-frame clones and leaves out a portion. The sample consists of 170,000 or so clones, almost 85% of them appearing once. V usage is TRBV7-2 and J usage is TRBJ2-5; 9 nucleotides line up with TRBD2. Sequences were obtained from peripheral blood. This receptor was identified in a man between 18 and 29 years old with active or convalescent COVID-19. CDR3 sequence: CASSLGVSPSGVGYF. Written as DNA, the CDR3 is TGTGCCAGCAGCTTAGGAGTTAGCCCTAGCGGGGTCGGGTACTTC.